This T cell receptor beta chain was sequenced during a study of T cells in Graves' hyperthyroidism and ophthalmopathy. This clonotype was seen once. RNA transcripts gave rise to amplified TCR beta CDR3 regions. The HTBI set primed first-round TCR CDR3 RT-PCR. Each CDR3 protein is one row after TCRdb ran MiXCR on the multiplex PCR reads. The table has 350,000 to 400,000 distinct CDR3 sequences, less than 20% seen once. Researchers barred patients who had uncontrolled infection, other autoimmune disease, pregnancy or lactation. The diagnostic basis comprised clinical symptoms, serum thyroxine and TRAb, thyroid ultrasound and orbital computed tomography. Each 10 ml fresh peripheral blood draw supplied the PBMCs. The origin of this receptor is a man younger than 35 with Graves' ophthalmopathy. The specimen sequenced was blood.

The CDR3 DNA sequence: TGTGCCATCAGTGGGTCCGTGGTGCCAGGGGTAGAGACCCAGTACTTC. Translation gives CAISGSVVPGVETQYF. The chain recombines TRBV10-3 with TRBJ2-5, with a possible D match to TRBD1 (6 bases). This CDR3 has 16 amino acids. Trimming removed 4 bases from V and 4 bases from J, with 19 bases in between. Germline V gives CDR1 ENHRY, CDR2 SYGVKD.